Below are 6 T cell receptor beta chains sequenced from a single sample in a study of regulatory T cells in long-lasting Graves disease. The time point denotes: persistent/refractory GD, antithyroid drugs over 5 years with positive TRAb. The authors made the TCR library using RNA they extracted from PBMCs. The authors built TCR beta libraries using iRepertoire HTBI primers and Arm-PCR of CDR3 regions. TCRdb passed the multiplex PCR reads through MiXCR, listing each CDR3 protein once. The table includes a few hundred thousand distinct CDR3 sequences, around a quarter detected once. Sequences were derived from peripheral blood mononuclear cells (PBMCs), sampled when the disease was refractory, from a patient treated with antithyroid drugs. The receptors here all came from a female donor with Graves disease.

The table lists this clonotype with many counts. The chain has TRBV6-2 or TRBV6-3 and TRBJ1-1; unclear D gene. Germline CDR1 is MNHEY and CDR2 is SVGEGT. The length of the CDR3 is 13 residues. V was pared by 5 bases and J by 6 bases, with 13 bases between. The DNA for the CDR3 is TGTGCCAGCAGTGAATACGGAGACGCTGAAGCTTTCTTT. Protein: CASSEYGDAEAFF.

A few counts support this clonotype. CDR3 in amino acids: CASSWGTSNEQYF. The CDR3 nucleotides are TGTGCCAGCAGTTGGGGGACTAGCAACGAGCAGTACTTC. The chain has TRBV6-5 and TRBJ2-7; 9 positions agree with TRBD2. Germline V gene lookup returns CDR1 MNHEY and CDR2 SVGAGI. The CDR3 runs 13 residues. V lost 4 bases and J lost 5; bases outside the gene matches: 3.

CDR3 amino acids: CATSDPIGQGAGNQPQHF. CDR3 bases: TGTGCCACCAGTGACCCCATCGGACAGGGGGCAGGCAATCAGCCCCAGCATTTT. The chain combines TRBV24-1 with TRBJ1-5; the match to TRBD1 covers 11 bases. The CDR3 has 18 residues. Germline V gene data show CDR1 as KGHDR and CDR2 as SFDVKD. J lost 2 bases, V lost 4 bases, and 9 bases had no gene match.

This clonotype was detected only a few times. The chain has TRBV7-2 and TRBJ2-2; 9 nucleotides align to TRBD1. V shed 3 bases, J shed 4 bases, and the junction held 6 bases outside the gene matches. The CDR3 length is 16 residues. Germline lookup yields CDR1 SGHTA and CDR2 FQGNSA. CDR3 residues: CASSLTGTGTTGELFF. The DNA of the CDR3 is TGTGCCAGCAGCTTGACCGGGACAGGGACCACCGGGGAGCTGTTTTTT.

The chain is built from TRBV13 and TRBJ2-2, with TRBD2 matching 7 bases. V dropped 4 bases and J dropped 0; count of bases not matched to a gene: 2. CDR1 and CDR2 (germline): PRHDT, FYEKMQ (reference sequence). The CDR3 spans 15 residues. The DNA of the CDR3 is TGTGCCAGCAGCTCTAGCGGAACGAACACCGGGGAGCTGTTTTTT. It codes for CASSSSGTNTGELFF.

In this sample, this clonotype turned up a few times. The V call is TRBV5-8, the J call TRBJ1-2; D is perhaps TRBD1 (6 bases). Germline V lookup: CDR1 SGHTS, CDR2 YDEGEE. V shed 4 bases and J shed 4 bases, with 11 bases lying between them. There are 13 residues in the CDR3. The CDR3 region is CASSQNRAYGYTF. The CDR3, as DNA: TGTGCCAGCAGCCAGAACAGGGCCTATGGCTACACCTTC.